Listed below are T cell receptor beta chains from one sample, sequenced in a study of T cell repertoires in cytomegalovirus infection. These receptors have no identified antigens. Each CDR3 protein gets one entry after TCRdb re-called the reads with MiXCR. The sample contains about 740,000 distinct CDR3 sequences, around 31% of which appear only once. The sequencing used cultured PBMCs, collected from culture after CMV antigen stimulation. These receptors came from a human donor in good health (CMV status not recorded). Some clones in this sample may be carry-over from other donors' samples. Both conserved end residues are part of each CDR3. The D gene is left open where the match is weak. Rows may omit the clone size; those that give it use once, few, many or a size class.

cdr3_nt: TGTGCCACCAGCAGAGGGGGGGAGAGCACAGATACGCAGTATTTT
cdr3_aa: CATSRGGESTDTQYF
d_call: NA
clone_size: NA
v_call: TRBV15
j_call: TRBJ2-3

cdr3_nt: TGTGCCAGCAGCTTAGTAGAGGGGGTGTCTGAAGCTTTCTTT
cdr3_aa: CASSLVEGVSEAFF
d_call: NA
clone_size: few
v_call: TRBV7-2
j_call: TRBJ1-1

cdr3_nt: TGTGCCAGCAGCTTAGGTCCGAGGGCACCGCAGTACTTC
cdr3_aa: CASSLGPRAPQYF
d_call: NA
clone_size: few
v_call: TRBV7-8
j_call: TRBJ2-5

cdr3_nt: TGTGCCAGCAGTGACTTTGGGGATAACTATGGCTACACCTTC
cdr3_aa: CASSDFGDNYGYTF
d_call: NA
clone_size: NA
v_call: TRBV2
j_call: TRBJ1-2

cdr3_nt: TGTGCCAGCAGCCAAGATTCACTGACCTTCAATGAGCAGTTCTTC
cdr3_aa: CASSQDSLTFNEQFF
d_call: NA
clone_size: few
v_call: TRBV14
j_call: TRBJ2-1

cdr3_nt: TGTGCCAGCAGTTTTGTCAGGGGGAATGAGCAGTTCTTC
cdr3_aa: CASSFVRGNEQFF
d_call: TRBD1
clone_size: few
v_call: TRBV12-3/TRBV12-4
j_call: TRBJ2-1

cdr3_nt: TGTGCCAGCAGCTTAGTCGCGGGGACCGGGTCACCCCTCCACTTT
cdr3_aa: CASSLVAGTGSPLHF
d_call: NA
clone_size: many
v_call: TRBV7-2
j_call: TRBJ1-6

cdr3_nt: TGTGCCATCAGTTCCAGGGCGGACGAGCAGTACTTC
cdr3_aa: CAISSRADEQYF
d_call: NA
clone_size: NA
v_call: TRBV10-3
j_call: TRBJ2-7

cdr3_nt: TGTGCCAGCAGTGGCCCGACAGGCCCCGACGCTGAAGCTTTCTTT
cdr3_aa: CASSGPTGPDAEAFF
d_call: NA
clone_size: once
v_call: TRBV2
j_call: TRBJ1-1

cdr3_nt: TGTGCCAGTAGTACCTCTTTCGGGGAGACCCAGTACTTC
cdr3_aa: CASSTSFGETQYF
d_call: NA
clone_size: NA
v_call: TRBV19
j_call: TRBJ2-5

cdr3_nt: TGTGCCAGCGTCCCCGGGGCAGTCCAAGAGACCCAGTACTTC
cdr3_aa: CASVPGAVQETQYF
d_call: NA
clone_size: NA
v_call: TRBV2
j_call: TRBJ2-5

cdr3_nt: TGTGCCAGCAGCTTCGGTCTCCGGGGACAGACCTACGAGCAGTACTTC
cdr3_aa: CASSFGLRGQTYEQYF
d_call: TRBD1
clone_size: few
v_call: TRBV11-2
j_call: TRBJ2-7

cdr3_nt: TGTGCCAGCTCCTCCGCACACTTCACAGATACGCAGTATTTT
cdr3_aa: CASSSAHFTDTQYF
d_call: NA
clone_size: many
v_call: TRBV7-2
j_call: TRBJ2-3

cdr3_nt: TGTGCCAGCAAGTCCACGTCAAACTATAATTCACCCCTCCACTTT
cdr3_aa: CASKSTSNYNSPLHF
d_call: NA
clone_size: NA
v_call: TRBV28
j_call: TRBJ1-6

cdr3_nt: TGTGCCAGCAGCCTACAGGGTTGGCCAGAGACCCAGTACTTC
cdr3_aa: CASSLQGWPETQYF
d_call: NA
clone_size: NA
v_call: TRBV7-9
j_call: TRBJ2-5

cdr3_nt: TGTGCCACTGGGGCTCGGAATGAGCAGTTCTTC
cdr3_aa: CATGARNEQFF
d_call: NA
clone_size: few
v_call: TRBV19
j_call: TRBJ2-1

cdr3_nt: TGTGCCAGCAGCTTAGGTGGCGGGAGGGCCGTCAATGAGCAGTTCTTC
cdr3_aa: CASSLGGGRAVNEQFF
d_call: TRBD2
clone_size: few
v_call: TRBV7-9
j_call: TRBJ2-1

cdr3_nt: TGCGCCAGCAGCCTCCGACCTGCGGGACTAGGTTCCTACAATGAGCAGTTCTTC
cdr3_aa: CASSLRPAGLGSYNEQFF
d_call: TRBD2
clone_size: NA
v_call: TRBV4-1
j_call: TRBJ2-1

cdr3_nt: TGTGCCAGCAGCTTCCGTCAGGGGGAAGCTTTCTTT
cdr3_aa: CASSFRQGEAFF
d_call: NA
clone_size: many
v_call: TRBV7-2
j_call: TRBJ1-1

cdr3_nt: TGTGCCAGCAGCCCCCCGAGGGCCCCGCATACGCAGTATTTT
cdr3_aa: CASSPPRAPHTQYF
d_call: NA
clone_size: NA
v_call: TRBV9
j_call: TRBJ2-3

cdr3_nt: TGTGCCAGCAGTTTAATACTAGCGGGGGGGACTTCGCAGCAGTACTTC
cdr3_aa: CASSLILAGGTSQQYF
d_call: TRBD2
clone_size: NA
v_call: TRBV12-3/TRBV12-4
j_call: TRBJ2-7

cdr3_nt: TGTGCCAGCAGACGACAAAGGACTAGCGGGGAGACCCAGTACTTC
cdr3_aa: CASRRQRTSGETQYF
d_call: TRBD2
clone_size: NA
v_call: TRBV6-2/TRBV6-3
j_call: TRBJ2-5

cdr3_nt: TGCAGTGCTAGAGGACTAAAGTACAGTGAGCAGTTCTTC
cdr3_aa: CSARGLKYSEQFF
d_call: NA
clone_size: NA
v_call: TRBV20-1
j_call: TRBJ2-1

cdr3_nt: TGTGCCAGCAGTTACTCAGGGGGTTCTGGAAACACCATATATTTT
cdr3_aa: CASSYSGGSGNTIYF
d_call: NA
clone_size: few
v_call: TRBV6-6
j_call: TRBJ1-3

cdr3_nt: TGTGCCAGCACCTCGGGACTAGCGGACGGGGAGCTGTTTTTT
cdr3_aa: CASTSGLADGELFF
d_call: TRBD2
clone_size: NA
v_call: TRBV12-3/TRBV12-4
j_call: TRBJ2-2

cdr3_nt: TGTGCCAGCAGGCAACGGGCAGGGGGCGGCTACACCTTC
cdr3_aa: CASRQRAGGGYTF
d_call: TRBD1
clone_size: few
v_call: TRBV6-5
j_call: TRBJ1-2

cdr3_nt: TGTGCCAGCAGCTTCGGACAAACTTACACAGATACGCAGTATTTT
cdr3_aa: CASSFGQTYTDTQYF
d_call: NA
clone_size: few
v_call: TRBV5-3
j_call: TRBJ2-3

cdr3_nt: TGTGCCAGCAGTTACCCGAACCCGGTTAGGACAGGGTTGGAGTCCTACGAGCAGTACTTC
cdr3_aa: CASSYPNPVRTGLESYEQYF
d_call: TRBD1
clone_size: NA
v_call: TRBV6-2/TRBV6-3
j_call: TRBJ2-7

cdr3_nt: TGCAGTGCTCACGATTTCCGGACAGGGGGATTCTATGGCTACACCTTC
cdr3_aa: CSAHDFRTGGFYGYTF
d_call: TRBD1
clone_size: NA
v_call: TRBV20-1
j_call: TRBJ1-2

cdr3_nt: TGTGCCAGCAGCTTGTGGGGTGGAGGGCACCATACGCAGTATTTT
cdr3_aa: CASSLWGGGHHTQYF
d_call: NA
clone_size: NA
v_call: TRBV5-4
j_call: TRBJ2-3

cdr3_nt: TGTGCCAGCAGCTTAGTAGGGTGGAATGAGCAGTTCTTC
cdr3_aa: CASSLVGWNEQFF
d_call: NA
clone_size: NA
v_call: TRBV7-2
j_call: TRBJ2-1

cdr3_nt: TGTGCCAGCAGCTCCCAGTCGTTTAGCACAGATACGCAGTATTTT
cdr3_aa: CASSSQSFSTDTQYF
d_call: NA
clone_size: few
v_call: TRBV7-2
j_call: TRBJ2-3

cdr3_nt: TGTGCCAGCAGCTTAGCGCGGACAGTGTACCAAGAGACCCAGTACTTC
cdr3_aa: CASSLARTVYQETQYF
d_call: NA
clone_size: NA
v_call: TRBV7-9
j_call: TRBJ2-5

cdr3_nt: TGTGCCAGTAGTATCAACCCCCACACTGAAGCTTTCTTT
cdr3_aa: CASSINPHTEAFF
d_call: NA
clone_size: NA
v_call: TRBV19
j_call: TRBJ1-1

cdr3_nt: TGTGCCAGCAGTTACCGGACTAGCCAGGGGGACGATGAGCAGTTCTTC
cdr3_aa: CASSYRTSQGDDEQFF
d_call: NA
clone_size: NA
v_call: TRBV6-8
j_call: TRBJ2-1

cdr3_nt: TGTGCCAGCAGCTCCCCCCCCAGTATGACAGCCAAAAACATTCAGTACTTC
cdr3_aa: CASSSPPSMTAKNIQYF
d_call: NA
clone_size: few
v_call: TRBV7-8
j_call: TRBJ2-4

cdr3_nt: TGTGCCAGTACCGAGGGACTAGCGGGAGATACGCAGTATTTT
cdr3_aa: CASTEGLAGDTQYF
d_call: TRBD2
clone_size: NA
v_call: TRBV7-2
j_call: TRBJ2-3

cdr3_nt: TGTGCTAGTGGGACACTGCCAGGGATTAATGAAAAACTGTTTTTT
cdr3_aa: CASGTLPGINEKLFF
d_call: NA
clone_size: NA
v_call: TRBV12-5
j_call: TRBJ1-4

cdr3_nt: TGTGCCAGCAGTTTAGCGCTGGGATATGAAGCTTTCTTT
cdr3_aa: CASSLALGYEAFF
d_call: NA
clone_size: many
v_call: TRBV12-3/TRBV12-4
j_call: TRBJ1-1

cdr3_nt: TGTGCCAGTAGTCCCGGTATGCGCAATCAGCCCCAGCATTTT
cdr3_aa: CASSPGMRNQPQHF
d_call: NA
clone_size: NA
v_call: TRBV19
j_call: TRBJ1-5

cdr3_nt: TGTGCCAGCAGCAACCGGTTAAACGGGGGAGCGGAGGAGACCCAGTACTTC
cdr3_aa: CASSNRLNGGAEETQYF
d_call: NA
clone_size: NA
v_call: TRBV7-6
j_call: TRBJ2-5

cdr3_nt: TGTGCCAGCAGCTTACTAGCGGGAGCAGGCTCCGGGGAGCTGTTTTTT
cdr3_aa: CASSLLAGAGSGELFF
d_call: TRBD2
clone_size: NA
v_call: TRBV7-9
j_call: TRBJ2-2

cdr3_nt: TGTGCCAGCAGCCAAGCTCTAGCGGGGGGGCCGGGAGAGACCCAGTACTTC
cdr3_aa: CASSQALAGGPGETQYF
d_call: TRBD2
clone_size: NA
v_call: TRBV4-2
j_call: TRBJ2-5

cdr3_nt: TGTGCCAGCAGCACTGCAGGGAATCAGCCCCAGCATTTT
cdr3_aa: CASSTAGNQPQHF
d_call: NA
clone_size: many
v_call: TRBV7-2
j_call: TRBJ1-5

cdr3_nt: TGTGCCAGCAGCTTAGCGGGGGGCGCGACAGATACGCAGTATTTT
cdr3_aa: CASSLAGGATDTQYF
d_call: NA
clone_size: many
v_call: TRBV7-2
j_call: TRBJ2-3

cdr3_nt: TGTGCCAGTAGTATCCGGGATACAAAGGCGGTCTATGGCTACACCTTC
cdr3_aa: CASSIRDTKAVYGYTF
d_call: NA
clone_size: NA
v_call: TRBV19
j_call: TRBJ1-2

cdr3_nt: TGTGCCAGCAGTATCAGCGGGAACTGGGAGACCCAGTACTTC
cdr3_aa: CASSISGNWETQYF
d_call: TRBD2
clone_size: NA
v_call: TRBV2
j_call: TRBJ2-5

cdr3_nt: TGTGCCAGCAGCCAGGCCCTAGGAGGCGAGCAGTACTTC
cdr3_aa: CASSQALGGEQYF
d_call: NA
clone_size: NA
v_call: TRBV3-1
j_call: TRBJ2-7

cdr3_nt: TGTGCCATCAGGGAGAATCAGGGTGGCACTGAAGCTTTCTTT
cdr3_aa: CAIRENQGGTEAFF
d_call: NA
clone_size: few
v_call: TRBV10-3
j_call: TRBJ1-1

cdr3_nt: TGTGCCAGCAGTTTAGCGAGGGGACTAGCGGAATTAGGCTACGAGCAGTACTTC
cdr3_aa: CASSLARGLAELGYEQYF
d_call: TRBD2
clone_size: few
v_call: TRBV27
j_call: TRBJ2-7

cdr3_nt: TGTGCCAGTAGTAGGCGGGACACATACACACAAGAGACCCAGTACTTC
cdr3_aa: CASSRRDTYTQETQYF
d_call: NA
clone_size: few
v_call: TRBV19
j_call: TRBJ2-5

cdr3_nt: TGTGCCACCAGCAGAGCCCGGACGCACTCTTTTGAGCAGTTCTTC
cdr3_aa: CATSRARTHSFEQFF
d_call: NA
clone_size: NA
v_call: TRBV15
j_call: TRBJ2-1

cdr3_nt: TGTGCCATCTTCTTACAGGGGGCCGACACTGAAGCTTTCTTT
cdr3_aa: CAIFLQGADTEAFF
d_call: TRBD1
clone_size: NA
v_call: TRBV6-1
j_call: TRBJ1-1

cdr3_nt: TGTGCCAGCAGTCTAGGTCGGGGGAGCAGCAATCAGCCCCAGCATTTT
cdr3_aa: CASSLGRGSSNQPQHF
d_call: NA
clone_size: NA
v_call: TRBV7-9
j_call: TRBJ1-5